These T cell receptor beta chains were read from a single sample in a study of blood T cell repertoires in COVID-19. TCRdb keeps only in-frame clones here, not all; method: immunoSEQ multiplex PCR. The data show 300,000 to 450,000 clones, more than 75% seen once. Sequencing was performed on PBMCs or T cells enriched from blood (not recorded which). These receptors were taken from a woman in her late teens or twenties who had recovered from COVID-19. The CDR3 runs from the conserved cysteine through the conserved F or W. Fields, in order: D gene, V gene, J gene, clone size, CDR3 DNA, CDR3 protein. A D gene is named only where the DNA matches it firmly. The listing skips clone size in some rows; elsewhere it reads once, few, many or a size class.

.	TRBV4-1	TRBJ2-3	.	TGCGCCAGCAGCCAAGGACAGGTCATCACAGATACGCAGTATTTT	CASSQGQVITDTQYF
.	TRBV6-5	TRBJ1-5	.	TGTGCCAGCAGTTACCGGGACAATCAGCCCCAGCATTTT	CASSYRDNQPQHF
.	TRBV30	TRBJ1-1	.	TGTGCCTGGAGTGTAGAGGGTACGGCTTTCTTT	CAWSVEGTAFF
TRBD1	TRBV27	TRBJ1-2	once	TGTGCCAGCAGTCAGTACTCAGGGGGCGTCTATGGCTACACCTTC	CASSQYSGGVYGYTF
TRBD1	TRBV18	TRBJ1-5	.	TGTGCCAGCTCACCTGGGACAGGGGCCGCTCAGCCCCAGCATTTT	CASSPGTGAAQPQHF
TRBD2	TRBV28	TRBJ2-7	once	TGTGCCAGCAGTTTTCACACTAGCGGGGTGCCCTACGAGCAGTACTTC	CASSFHTSGVPYEQYF
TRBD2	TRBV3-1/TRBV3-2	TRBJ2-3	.	TGTGCCAGCAGCCAATATCAGGGAGCGGGGCACACAGATACGCAGTATTTT	CASSQYQGAGHTDTQYF
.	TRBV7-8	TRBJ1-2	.	TGTGCCAGCAGCTTAGGAGAGGGTGGCGGCTACACCTTC	CASSLGEGGGYTF
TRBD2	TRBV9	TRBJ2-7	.	TGTGCCAGCAGCCCAGGACTAGCGGGGGGTAGCTCCTACGAGCAGTACTTC	CASSPGLAGGSSYEQYF
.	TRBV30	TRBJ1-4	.	TGTGCCTGGTTAGGGGCGGCTAATGAAAAACTGTTTTTT	CAWLGAANEKLFF
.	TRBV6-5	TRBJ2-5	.	TGTGCCACCAGGGGACTTCAACGAGAGACCCAGTACTTC	CATRGLQRETQYF
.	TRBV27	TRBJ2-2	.	TGTGCCAGCAGTTTGGAGCGGCGTCCGGGCGGGGAGCTGTTTTTT	CASSLERRPGGELFF
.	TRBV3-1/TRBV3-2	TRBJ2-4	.	TGTGCCAGCAGCCAAGTAAGTAGCGGCTCCAACATTCAGTACTTC	CASSQVSSGSNIQYF
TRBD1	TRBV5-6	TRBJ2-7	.	TGTGCCAGCAGCTTCCAGGGGGCCCACGAGCAGTACTTC	CASSFQGAHEQYF
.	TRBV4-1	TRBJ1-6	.	TGCGCCAGCAGCCAACTCGCAGGGGCAGATTCACCCCTCCACTTT	CASSQLAGADSPLHF
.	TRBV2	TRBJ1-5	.	TGTGCCAGCAGTTACAGGGTAGGCAATCAGCCCCAGCATTTT	CASSYRVGNQPQHF
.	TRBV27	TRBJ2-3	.	TGTGCCAGCAGTCCCCCTGGGGGACTTATTAGCACAGATACGCAGTATTTT	CASSPPGGLISTDTQYF
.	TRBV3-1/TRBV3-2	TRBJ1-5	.	TGTGCCAGCAGCGCGCAGGGTACGAGCAATCAGCCCCAGCATTTT	CASSAQGTSNQPQHF
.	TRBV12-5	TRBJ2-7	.	TGTGCTAGTGTGGGCCCGAATACCTACGAGCAGTACTTC	CASVGPNTYEQYF
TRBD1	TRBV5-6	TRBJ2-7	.	TGTGCCAGCAGCTTGGGGGACAGATGGACCTACGAGCAGTACTTC	CASSLGDRWTYEQYF
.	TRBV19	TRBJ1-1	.	TGTGCCAGTTCGGCCTACGACACCACTGAAGCTTTCTTT	CASSAYDTTEAFF
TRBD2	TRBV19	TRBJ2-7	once	TGTGCCAGTAGTCCTAGGGCGGGGGGAGCCGGTTTTTACGAGCAGTACTTC	CASSPRAGGAGFYEQYF
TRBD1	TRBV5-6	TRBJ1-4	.	TGTGCCAGCAGCGGGGGACAGGGGGTACCTAATGAAAAACTGTTTTTT	CASSGGQGVPNEKLFF
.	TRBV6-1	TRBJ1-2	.	TGTGCCAGCAGTGAGGGAGCGCCTACCTATGGCTACACCTTC	CASSEGAPTYGYTF
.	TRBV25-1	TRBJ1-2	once	TGTGCCAGCAGTGAATACGGGACACCAAACTATGGCTACACCTTC	CASSEYGTPNYGYTF
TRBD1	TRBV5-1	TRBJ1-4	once	TGCGCCAGCACCTCAGGCGGGACAGAGATTAATGAAAAACTGTTTTTT	CASTSGGTEINEKLFF
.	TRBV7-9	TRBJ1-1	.	TGTGCCAGCAGCCGGGTAGGGGACACTGAAGCTTTCTTT	CASSRVGDTEAFF
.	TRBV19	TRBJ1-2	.	TGTGCCAGTAGTACCGGGGGGGGGCGCACCTATGGCTACACCTTC	CASSTGGGRTYGYTF
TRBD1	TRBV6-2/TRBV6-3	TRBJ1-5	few	TGTGCCAGCAGTTACATAACGGGACAGCTCAATCAGCCCCAGCATTTT	CASSYITGQLNQPQHF
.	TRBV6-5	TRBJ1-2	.	TGTGCCAGCAGTTACTCGAGGAGGGGTCGGAAGGATGGCTACACCTTC	CASSYSRRGRKDGYTF
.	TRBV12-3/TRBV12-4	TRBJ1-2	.	TGTGCCAGCACCATTGGGCCAGTCTATGGCTACACCTTC	CASTIGPVYGYTF
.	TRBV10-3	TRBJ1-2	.	TGTGCCATCGGGGTCAGGGACTATGGCTACACCTTC	CAIGVRDYGYTF